Shown below are 7 T cell receptor beta chains from a single sample sequenced in a study of blood T cells in healthy people across ages. For the second PCR, which ran for 7 to 11 cycles, a sample-barcoded 5' primer and a J-beta primer mix were used. One entry per CDR3 protein, called by TCRdb with MiXCR from the 5' RACE reads. The sample shows hundreds of thousands of distinct CDR3 sequences, 58% of them seen only once. Sequencing input: blood. These receptors were obtained from a man between 25 and 39 years old in good health.

The gene calls are TRBV20-1 and TRBJ2-1; 8 nucleotides agree with TRBD2. Germline values: CDR1 DFQATT, CDR2 SNEGSKA (reference sequence). J was trimmed by 9 bases and V by 6 bases; bases with no gene match: 13. The CDR3 extends over 14 amino acids. CDR3 nucleotide sequence: TGCAGTGCACCAGATACCGGGACTAGGGTTGAGCAGTTCTTC. It encodes CSAPDTGTRVEQFF.

This chain links TRBV5-8 with TRBJ2-5; D is perhaps TRBD2 (5 bases). This CDR3 has 14 amino acids. Per germline, CDR1 SGHTS and CDR2 YDEGEE. V lost 7 bases and J lost 2, with 15 bases in between. As DNA, the CDR3 is TGTGCCAGCCGTCTCCCGGGAACTCAAGAGACCCAGTACTTC. The encoded protein is CASRLPGTQETQYF. Full variable domain (rest looked up from reference TRBV5-8 and TRBJ2-5): EAGVTQSPTHLIKTRGQQATLRCSPISGHTSVYWYQQALGLGLQFLLWYDEGEERNRGNFPPRFSGRQFPNYSSELNVNALELEDSALYLCASRLPGTQETQYFGPGTRLLVL.

This clonotype came up a few times. The V and J genes are TRBV7-9 and TRBJ2-1, with 12 bases that match TRBD2. CDR1 is SEHNR and CDR2 is FQNEAQ in the germline V gene (reference sequence). The CDR3 is 20 amino acids. V gave up 5 bases and J gave up 0 bases; unmatched junction bases: 14. The CDR3 is CASSPNWASGRGGSYNEQFF. Here the CDR3 DNA reads TGTGCCAGCAGCCCGAATTGGGCTAGCGGGAGGGGTGGCTCCTACAATGAGCAGTTCTTC.

The rearrangement links TRBV2 to TRBJ2-1, with 9 bases fitting TRBD2. The germline V gene encodes CDR1 SNHLY and CDR2 FYNNEI. The ends lost 7 bases at V and 4 bases at J; junction bases unmatched: 11. CDR3 length equals 16 residues. CDR3 loop: CASTGTSTLLYNEQFF. The CDR3 nucleotides are TGTGCCAGCACGGGGACTAGCACTCTCCTTTACAATGAGCAGTTCTTC.

The chain carries TRBV30 and TRBJ2-2; D is possibly TRBD1 (6 bases). The germline CDR1 and CDR2 sequences are GTSNPN and SVGIG (reference sequence). The CDR3 is made up of 14 amino acids. Trimming took off 4 bases at V and 3 bases at J, with 12 bases between the two ends. The CDR3 loop reads CAWTWGPDTGELFF. Written as DNA, the CDR3 is TGTGCCTGGACGTGGGGGCCCGACACCGGGGAGCTGTTTTTT.

The genes are TRBV11-1 and TRBJ2-1; 8 nucleotides align to TRBD2. Unmatched junction bases numbered 8, after V lost 5 bases and J lost 5 bases. CDR1 and CDR2 from the germline V gene are SGHAT and FQDESV (reference sequence). The CDR3 runs 15 residues. In DNA, the CDR3 is TGTGCCAGCAGCCCCGGGACTAGAGGACACAATGAGCAGTTCTTC. This translates into CASSPGTRGHNEQFF.

In its sample, this clonotype was seen a few times. The chain combines TRBV25-1 with TRBJ2-7; the D gene is possibly TRBD2 (5 bases). V lost 6 bases and J 4 bases, leaving 13 bases between the germline ends. The CDR3 consists of 13 residues. The germline V gene has CDR1 MGHDK and CDR2 SYGVNS. The CDR3 DNA reads as TGTGCCAGCAGACCCCCGGCGGGTTACGAGCAGTACTTC. Amino acid sequence: CASRPPAGYEQYF.